The 3 T cell receptor beta chains reported below all come from one sample, sequenced in a study of cytomegalovirus exposure and HLA in healthy donors (dated 2017 in TCRdb). Receptor amplification or capture employed the immunoSEQ multiplex PCR assay. For the multiplex PCR, a mixture combining 60 forward primers for TCR Vbeta segments and 13 reverse primers for TCR Jbeta segments was used. TCRdb carries this immuneACCESS record with in-frame sequences only. Its versions omit some clonotypes, under half of them owing to an unresolved V gene in the studies checked, with the rest unexplained. The table for this sample lists 200,000 to 250,000 clones; roughly 80% of them were counted only once. The ten largest clones capture 2.5% to 3.5% of the sample. The specimen sequenced was PBMCs. The receptors derive from a woman between 40 and 50 years old in good health and CMV-seronegative.

The V and J genes are TRBV2 and TRBJ2-7; D is ambiguous. Trimming took 5 bases from V and 3 from J, leaving 5 bases between them. The CDR3 covers 11 residues. The germline CDR1 and CDR2 sequences are SNHLY and FYNNEI. The CDR3 sequence is CASSFGYEQYF. CDR3 in DNA: TGTGCCAGCAGTTTCGGCTACGAGCAGTACTTC.

The genes are TRBV7-3 and TRBJ2-6, with D possibly being TRBD2 (6 bases). Germline CDR1 is SGHTA and CDR2 is FQGTGA. The CDR3 is 17 residues long. V was cut by 5 bases and J by 0 bases, with 14 bases left in between. The CDR3 coding sequence is TGTGCCAGCAGCCCGGGAGCGGCTAACTCTGGGGCCAACGTCCTGACTTTC. This encodes CASSPGAANSGANVLTF.

The count of this clone is one. The gene calls are TRBV7-9 and TRBJ1-4, with 8 bases fitting TRBD1. Germline V lookup: CDR1 SEHNR, CDR2 FQNEAQ (reference sequence). With 2 bases clipped from V and 8 bases from J, the junction kept 7 bases outside the gene matches. The CDR3 extends over 15 amino acids. The CDR3 DNA is TGTGCCAGCAGCTTATATGACAGGGGAGGGGAAAAACTGTTTTTT. The encoded protein is CASSLYDRGGEKLFF.